The TCR beta chain under discussion was sequenced for a study of cytomegalovirus exposure and HLA in healthy donors. Method: immunoSEQ multiplex PCR; TCRdb's copy keeps in-frame clones and lacks some. Altogether some 150,000 clones are present, about 86% being singletons, with the ten largest covering around 20%. Notes on the study in general: Overall, approximately 150 TCR beta chains were annotated as cytomegalovirus-associated.

As to this clone: Its target is not known.

The sequence was collected from a man in his late teens or twenties in good health and CMV-seropositive. The specimen was PBMCs.

CDR3 amino acids: CASSSRGLAGALSYNEQFF. CDR3 nucleotide sequence: TGTGCCAGCAGCTCACGTGGGCTAGCGGGAGCCCTCTCCTACAATGAGCAGTTCTTC. The chain has TRBV7-3 and TRBJ2-1; 10 bases map to TRBD2. This CDR3 is built from 19 residues. CDR1 SGHTA and CDR2 FQGTGA come from the germline V gene. Trimming removed 4 bases from V and 0 bases from J; junction bases left unmatched: 12.